This T cell receptor beta chain was documented in a study of T cell changes during pregnancy in multiple sclerosis. Trimming at V came to 6 bases and at J to 10 bases, leaving 6 bases not matched to a gene. The CDR3 runs to 12 residues. Germline V CDR1 and CDR2: SNHLY, FYNNEI. TCRdb's copy holds only in-frame clones and misses some; the assay was immunoSEQ multiplex PCR. The data show more than 50,000 clones, roughly 91% seen once. This sequence was found in a female donor with multiple sclerosis, enrolled in a pregnancy study. Sample: peripheral blood, taken before pregnancy. This sequence joins TRBV2 and TRBJ2-1; 7 bases agree with TRBD1. The CDR3 protein is CASRAPGQEQFF. The CDR3 region has the DNA TGTGCCAGCAGGGCCCCGGGACAGGAGCAGTTCTTC. The full variable domain, its missing parts supplied by reference TRBV2 and TRBJ2-1, is EPEVTQTPSHQVTQMGQEVILRCVPISNHLYFYWYRQILGQKVEFLVSFYNNEISEKSEIFDDQFSVERPDGSNFTLKIRSTKLEDSAMYFCASRAPGQEQFFGPGTRLTVL.